These 29 T cell receptor beta chains share one sample of origin, sequenced in a study of blood T cell repertoires in COVID-19. Data came from immunoSEQ multiplex PCR; TCRdb stores just in-frame clones and leaves some out. The sample comprises approximately 130,000 clones, almost 70% of which are singletons, and approximately 2.1% rests with the top ten. Sequences were obtained from peripheral blood. The source of these receptors is a woman aged 70-85 years with acute or convalescent COVID-19.

The chain uses TRBV28 and TRBJ1-5, with TRBD1 as a possible D gene (6 bases). This CDR3 is 14 amino acids long. Trimming removed 3 bases from V and 6 bases from J, with 12 bases in between. CDR1 is MDHEN and CDR2 is SYDVKM in the germline V gene. CDR3 coding DNA: TGTGCCAGCAGTTTGTCGGGGGGCCGTCAGCCCCAGCATTTT. It codes for CASSLSGGRQPQHF. The complete variable domain, with remaining parts taken from reference TRBV28 and TRBJ1-5, reads DVKVTQSSRYLVKRTGEKVFLECVQDMDHENMFWYRQDPGLGLRLIYFSYDVKMKEKGDIPEGYSVSREKKERFSLILESASTNQTSMYLCASSLSGGRQPQHFGDGTRLSIL.

The J gene is TRBJ2-2, the V gene TRBV14; D is undetermined. Germline CDR1 SGHDN, CDR2 FVKESK. The CDR3 sequence is 13 residues long. The V gene lost 0 bases and the J gene lost 7 bases, with 6 bases spanning the gap. DNA for the CDR3: TGTGCCAGCAGCCAAGACAGGATCGGGGAGCTGTTTTTT. This sequence encodes CASSQDRIGELFF.

V is TRBV20-1 and J is TRBJ1-2, with a tentative D call TRBD1 (5 bases). Germline lookup yields CDR1 DFQATT and CDR2 SNEGSKA (reference sequence). This CDR3 contains 14 residues. Trimming removed 3 bases from V and 0 bases from J, with 11 bases in between. The CDR3 bases are TGCAGTGCTAGTGGGTCAGGGACTAACTATGGCTACACCTTC. This gives the protein CSASGSGTNYGYTF.

The chain couples TRBV19 to TRBJ1-2; D is unresolved. V gave up 10 bases and J gave up 0 bases, with 18 bases separating them. Germline V gene sequence: CDR1 LNHDA, CDR2 SQIVND (reference sequence). CDR3 length: 15 amino acids. DNA for the CDR3: TGTGCCACCAAACGCCAAAGCGGACCTAACTATGGCTACACCTTC. Encoded protein: CATKRQSGPNYGYTF.

The chain recombines TRBV15 with TRBJ1-1, with 7 nucleotides matching TRBD1. CDR3 length equals 14 residues. CDR1 is LNHNV and CDR2 is YYDKDF in the germline V gene (reference sequence). The J segment lost 1 base and the V segment lost 1 base, leaving 0 bases of the junction unmatched. This CDR3 reads CATSRGTGNTEAFF. CDR3 bases: TGTGCCACCAGCAGAGGGACAGGGAACACTGAAGCTTTCTTT.

CDR3 region: CASGFPDGGAFF. CDR3 nucleotides: TGTGCTAGTGGTTTCCCGGATGGAGGGGCTTTCTTT. The chain joins TRBV12-5 to TRBJ1-1; D unclear. Deletions cut 3 bases from V and 11 bases from J, with 13 bases between. This CDR3 spans 12 amino acids. The germline V gene has CDR1 LGHNT and CDR2 FRNRAP.

The rearrangement joins TRBV7-2 to TRBJ1-4, with 8 bases that match TRBD1. The CDR3 is made up of 15 amino acids. Germline V gives CDR1 SGHTA, CDR2 FQGNSA. V lost 5 bases to trimming and J lost 5 bases; unmatched junction nucleotides: 7. This CDR3 is CASSPSRGPNEKLFF. In DNA form, the CDR3 reads TGTGCCAGCAGCCCTTCCAGGGGGCCCAATGAAAAACTGTTTTTT.

The rearrangement uses TRBV5-1 and TRBJ2-7; 9 bases fit TRBD1. Trimming at V came to 2 bases and at J to 1 base, leaving 1 base not matched to a gene. The CDR3 has 14 residues. Germline V gives CDR1 SGHRS, CDR2 YFSETQ. CDR3 sequence (DNA): TGCGCCAGCAGCTTCGGGACAGGGTCCTACGAGCAGTACTTC. Translating it yields CASSFGTGSYEQYF.

This chain uses TRBV2 with TRBJ1-2; 8 bases agree with TRBD1. V was clipped by 5 bases and J by 3 bases; unmatched bases: 2. The CDR3 extends over 13 amino acids. Germline V gene lookup returns CDR1 SNHLY and CDR2 FYNNEI. CDR3 in DNA: TGTGCCAGCAGTACGGGACAGGACTATGGCTACACCTTC. Translating gives CASSTGQDYGYTF.

This clone was seen a few times. The chain links TRBV11-2 to TRBJ2-7, with 7 bases fitting TRBD2. The CDR3 has 17 amino acids. The V segment lost 1 base and the J segment 7 bases; nucleotides outside the gene matches: 16. Germline V gene lookup returns CDR1 SGHAT and CDR2 FQNNGV. CDR3 region: CASSLGLGTIQGREQYF. In DNA, the CDR3 is TGTGCCAGCAGCTTAGGCCTAGGGACTATTCAGGGTAGGGAGCAGTACTTC.

J is TRBJ2-5 and V is TRBV19; a possible D gene is TRBD2 (6 bases). Germline-derived CDR1 and CDR2 are LNHDA and SQIVND (reference sequence). V shed 1 base and J shed 6 bases, with 9 bases lying between them. This CDR3 is built from 13 residues. CDR3 in amino acids: CASSIGLGKTQYF. CDR3 coding DNA: TGTGCCAGTAGTATAGGACTAGGGAAGACCCAGTACTTC.

The V call is TRBV5-1, the J call TRBJ2-2, with D maybe TRBD1 (5 bases). The V end lost 6 bases, the J end lost 4 bases, and 10 bases lay between the germline ends. Germline V CDR1 and CDR2: SGHRS, YFSETQ. This CDR3 comprises 13 residues. The CDR3 region has the DNA TGCGCCAGCAAAAGGGGTCCCACCGGGGAGCTGTTTTTT. It encodes CASKRGPTGELFF. Together with reference TRBV5-1 and TRBJ2-2, the CDR3 gives the full variable domain: KAGVTQTPRYLIKTRGQQVTLSCSPISGHRSVSWYQQTPGQGLQFLFEYFSETQRNKGNFPGRFSGRQFSNSRSEMNVSTLELGDSALYLCASKRGPTGELFFGEGSRLTVL.

In its sample, this clone was seen once. The J gene is TRBJ1-2, the V gene TRBV5-1; 8 bases match TRBD1. Unmatched junction bases numbered 7, after V lost 4 bases and J lost 8 bases. CDR1 and CDR2 from the germline V gene are SGHRS and YFSETQ. The CDR3 consists of 13 residues. For the CDR3, the DNA is TGCGCCAGCAGCGCCGGACAGGGACCCGGCTACACCTTC. Residues: CASSAGQGPGYTF.

The CDR3 is CAISESSSPGSTEAFF. Here the CDR3 DNA reads TGTGCCATCAGTGAGTCGAGTTCCCCAGGGTCCACTGAAGCTTTCTTT. The V and J genes are TRBV10-3 and TRBJ1-1; a weak D match, TRBD1 (5 bases). The CDR3 consists of 16 residues. V gave up 0 bases and J gave up 4 bases, with 15 bases separating them. Germline loops: CDR1 ENHRY, CDR2 SYGVKD.

V is TRBV9 and J is TRBJ1-6; 7 nucleotides align to TRBD1. This CDR3 has 15 residues. With 2 bases clipped from V and 7 bases from J, the junction kept 6 bases outside the gene matches. Germline V gives CDR1 SGDLS, CDR2 YYNGEE. The CDR3 sequence is CASSVRDRTNSPLHF. In nucleotides, the CDR3 is TGTGCCAGCAGCGTTCGGGACAGAACAAATTCACCCCTCCACTTT.

V gene TRBV6-6 combines with J gene TRBJ1-5; D not certain. V gave up 0 bases and J gave up 9 bases, with 15 bases separating them. This CDR3 has 15 residues. CDR1 MNHNY and CDR2 SVGAGI come from the germline V gene (reference sequence). Written as DNA, the CDR3 is TGTGCCAGCAGTTACTCGACCCCCGGGTCCGGGCCCCAGCATTTT. Amino acid sequence: CASSYSTPGSGPQHF.

In its sample, this clone was seen many times. This chain joins TRBV7-9 and TRBJ1-6; D gene uncertain. The CDR3 has 14 residues. Germline V gene data show CDR1 as SEHNR and CDR2 as FQNEAQ (reference sequence). Between the trimmed V and J ends, which lost 3 bases and 9 bases, there was a span of 12 bases. The CDR3 DNA follows: TGTGCCAGCAGCTTGAGTGTTACGGGTTCACCCCTCCACTTT. It encodes CASSLSVTGSPLHF.

The rearrangement links TRBV4-2 to TRBJ2-5, with TRBD2 matching 9 bases. This CDR3 contains 17 residues. V gave up 1 base and J gave up 1 base; unmatched junction bases: 7. From germline, CDR1 is LGHNA and CDR2 YNFKEQ. CDR3 sequence reads: CASSQGTSATIQETQYF. The CDR3 DNA reads TGTGCCAGCAGCCAAGGGACTAGCGCTACGATCCAAGAGACCCAGTACTTC.

This clone has only a few counts. J is TRBJ2-3 and V is TRBV29-1, with 9 positions matching TRBD2. CDR3 length equals 16 residues. The germline gives CDR1 SQVTM, CDR2 ANQGSEA. With 4 bases clipped from V and 2 bases from J, the junction kept 10 bases outside the gene matches. The CDR3 sequence is CSVVGLAGQITDTQYF. CDR3 sequence (DNA): TGCAGCGTTGTGGGGCTAGCGGGACAAATCACAGATACGCAGTATTTT.

The gene calls are TRBV28 and TRBJ2-3; a weak D match, TRBD2 (5 bases). Germline values: CDR1 MDHEN, CDR2 SYDVKM. The CDR3 covers 16 residues. Trimming pared 2 bases from V and 0 bases from J, leaving 12 bases between. CDR3 amino acids: CASSLLGRHSTDTQYF. CDR3 in DNA: TGTGCCAGCAGTTTACTGGGGAGACACAGCACAGATACGCAGTATTTT.

This clone came up once. The chain has TRBV18 and TRBJ2-2; no definite D call. Germline loops: CDR1 KGHSH, CDR2 LQKENI. Trimming took off 1 base at V and 0 bases at J, with 6 bases between the two ends. The CDR3 is made up of 15 amino acids. CDR3 amino acids: CASSPREANTGELFF. The CDR3 nucleotides read TGTGCCAGCTCACCACGTGAGGCGAACACCGGGGAGCTGTTTTTT.

This clone has a handful of counts. The V gene is TRBV11-2, the J gene TRBJ1-1, with a tentative D call TRBD1 (6 bases). This CDR3 region has 14 residues. Trimming took off 4 bases at V and 1 base at J, with 10 bases between the two ends. Germline loops: CDR1 SGHAT, CDR2 FQNNGV. The CDR3 loop reads CASSSGGPNTEAFF. In nucleotides, the CDR3 is TGTGCCAGCAGCTCGGGGGGCCCGAACACTGAAGCTTTCTTT.

The rearrangement uses TRBV2 and TRBJ1-6; TRBD1 matches 9 bases. V trimming: 6 bases; J trimming: 6 bases; junction bases outside the gene matches: 3. The CDR3 is made up of 14 amino acids. Germline V gene lookup returns CDR1 SNHLY and CDR2 FYNNEI. The CDR3 protein is CASRRDRVNSPLHF. The CDR3 coding sequence is TGTGCCAGCAGGAGGGACAGGGTTAATTCACCCCTCCACTTT.

The chain couples TRBV7-6 to TRBJ2-7; 9 bases are shared with TRBD1. This CDR3 has 15 residues. Germline V gives CDR1 SGHVS, CDR2 FNYEAQ. Trimming at V came to 5 bases and at J to 1 base, leaving 6 bases not matched to a gene. CDR3 sequence: CASSQGTGISYEQYF. Written as DNA, the CDR3 is TGTGCCAGCAGCCAAGGGACAGGGATTTCCTACGAGCAGTACTTC.

This chain links TRBV29-1 with TRBJ1-1, with D possibly TRBD1 on 6 matching bases. This CDR3 has 12 residues. Germline values: CDR1 SQVTM, CDR2 ANQGSEA. V was clipped by 5 bases and J by 8 bases, with 15 bases between them. The CDR3 region has the DNA TGCAGCGTTTCCCGGGGGGGCAGAGAAGCTTTCTTT. It translates to CSVSRGGREAFF.

The V and J genes are TRBV30 and TRBJ1-2; weak D call: TRBD1 (6 bases). Per the germline V gene, CDR1 is GTSNPN and CDR2 is SVGIG (reference sequence). The CDR3 is 13 amino acids. V dropped 4 bases and J dropped 4 bases, with 13 bases sitting between them. CDR3 region: CAWKATGIYGYTF. CDR3 nucleotide sequence: TGTGCCTGGAAGGCGACAGGTATCTATGGCTACACCTTC.

The rearrangement joins TRBV29-1 to TRBJ1-2, with 11 bases aligning to TRBD1. After removal of 4 bases from V and 6 bases from J, the junction contained 4 bases not matched to a gene. In germline, CDR1 is SQVTM, CDR2 ANQGSEA. The CDR3 covers 13 residues. CDR3 sequence reads: CSVAGQGAHGYTF. CDR3 in DNA: TGCAGCGTTGCCGGACAGGGGGCGCATGGCTACACCTTC. The full variable domain, with the rest looked up from reference TRBV29-1 and TRBJ1-2, is SAVISQKPSRDICQRGTSLTIQCQVDSQVTMMFWYRQQPGQSLTLIATANQGSEATYESGFVIDKFPISRPNLTFSTLTVSNMSPEDSSIYLCSVAGQGAHGYTFGSGTRLTVV.

V usage is TRBV30 and J usage is TRBJ1-2, with D possibly matching TRBD1 (6 bases). The germline V gene encodes CDR1 GTSNPN and CDR2 SVGIG (reference sequence). Trimming removed 0 bases at V and 3 bases at J, with 8 bases between. The CDR3 has 13 residues. CDR3 in DNA: TGTGCCTGGAGTGTAAACAGGGACTATGGCTACACCTTC. It translates to CAWSVNRDYGYTF.

There are a few counts of this clone. CDR3 sequence (DNA): TGCAGCGTTGTTGGCGGGGGTTTGTACGAGCAGTACTTC. It codes for CSVVGGGLYEQYF. The chain couples TRBV29-1 to TRBJ2-7; 7 positions agree with TRBD2. The CDR3 runs 13 residues. After removal of 4 bases from V and 4 bases from J, the junction contained 7 bases not matched to a gene. Germline CDR1 reads SQVTM; CDR2 reads ANQGSEA.